This entry concerns a single TCR beta chain. This specimen belongs to a study of cytomegalovirus exposure and HLA in healthy donors. PCR employed 60 Vbeta and 13 Jbeta primers. Repertoires were generated with immunoSEQ multiplex PCR, while TCRdb's copy carries only in-frame clones and drops some. The sample comprises around 120,000 clones, approximately 75% of which are singletons, and over 4.5% rests with the top ten. Germline CDR1 PRHDT, CDR2 FYEKMQ (reference sequence). The CDR3 is made up of 15 amino acids. V lost 2 bases, J lost 3 bases, and 5 bases stayed unmatched. Sequencing used PBMCs. The V gene is TRBV13, the J gene TRBJ2-7; 9 bases agree with TRBD1. The clonotype was recovered from a woman aged 40 to 50 in good health and CMV-seropositive. This CDR3 is CASSLRGQGIYEQYF. CDR3 DNA sequence: TGTGCCAGCAGCTTACGGGGACAGGGTATCTACGAGCAGTACTTC.